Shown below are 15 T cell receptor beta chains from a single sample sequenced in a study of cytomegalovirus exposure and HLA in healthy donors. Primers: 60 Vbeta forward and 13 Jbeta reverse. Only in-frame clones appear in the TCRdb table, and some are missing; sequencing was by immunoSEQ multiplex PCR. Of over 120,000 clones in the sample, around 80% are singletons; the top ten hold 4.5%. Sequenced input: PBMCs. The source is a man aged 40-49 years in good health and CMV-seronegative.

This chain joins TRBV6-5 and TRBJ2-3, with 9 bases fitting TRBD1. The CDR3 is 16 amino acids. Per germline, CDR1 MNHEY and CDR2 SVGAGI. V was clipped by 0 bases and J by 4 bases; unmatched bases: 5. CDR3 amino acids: CASSYSATGGADTQYF. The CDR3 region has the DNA TGTGCCAGCAGTTACTCCGCGACAGGGGGGGCAGATACGCAGTATTTT.

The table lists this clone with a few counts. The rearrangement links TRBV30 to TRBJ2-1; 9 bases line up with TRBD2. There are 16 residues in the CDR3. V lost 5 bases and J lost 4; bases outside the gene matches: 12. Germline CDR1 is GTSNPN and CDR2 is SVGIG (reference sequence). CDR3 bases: TGTGCCTGGTCCCCTGTGCGGGGGGGCTATTACAATGAGCAGTTCTTC. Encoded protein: CAWSPVRGGYYNEQFF.

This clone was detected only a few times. The CDR3 sequence: CAWSVGRGHQPQHF. The CDR3 DNA sequence: TGTGCCTGGAGTGTGGGCCGGGGTCATCAGCCCCAGCATTTT. The gene calls are TRBV30 and TRBJ1-5; no definite D call. Germline CDR1 GTSNPN, CDR2 SVGIG (reference sequence). The CDR3 has 14 amino acids. The V and J ends lost 0 bases and 5 bases respectively, with 11 bases between them.

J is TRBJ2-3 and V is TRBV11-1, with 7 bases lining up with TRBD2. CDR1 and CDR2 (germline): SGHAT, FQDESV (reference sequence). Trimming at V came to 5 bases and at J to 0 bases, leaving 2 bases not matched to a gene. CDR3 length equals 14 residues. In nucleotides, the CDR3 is TGTGCCAGCAGCCCTAGCGGTAGCACAGATACGCAGTATTTT. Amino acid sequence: CASSPSGSTDTQYF.

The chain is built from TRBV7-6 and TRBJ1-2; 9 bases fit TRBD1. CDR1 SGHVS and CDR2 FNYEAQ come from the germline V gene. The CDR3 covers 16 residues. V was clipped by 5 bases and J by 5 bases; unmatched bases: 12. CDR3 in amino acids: CASSLTPGQGTYGYTF. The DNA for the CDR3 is TGTGCCAGCAGCCTGACACCGGGACAGGGCACGTATGGCTACACCTTC.

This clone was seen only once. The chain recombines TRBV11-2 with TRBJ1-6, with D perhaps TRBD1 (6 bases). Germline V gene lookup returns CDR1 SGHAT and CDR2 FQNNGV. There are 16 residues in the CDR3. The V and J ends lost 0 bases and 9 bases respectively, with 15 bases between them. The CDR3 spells CASSLDVQGLGSPLHF. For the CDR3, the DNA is TGTGCCAGCAGCTTAGATGTACAGGGCTTAGGTTCACCCCTCCACTTT.

CDR3 protein: CASSLDRDGNQPQHF. The CDR3 nucleotides read TGTGCCAGCTCACTGGACAGGGACGGCAATCAGCCCCAGCATTTT. This chain links TRBV18 with TRBJ1-5, with 8 bases aligning to TRBD1. Germline assignment: CDR1 KGHSH and CDR2 LQKENI. CDR3 length: 15 amino acids. The ends lost 4 bases at V and 2 bases at J; junction bases unmatched: 4.

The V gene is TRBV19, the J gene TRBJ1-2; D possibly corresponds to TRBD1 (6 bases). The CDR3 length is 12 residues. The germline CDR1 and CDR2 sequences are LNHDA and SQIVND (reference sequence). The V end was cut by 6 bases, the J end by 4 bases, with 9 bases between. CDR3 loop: CASRRGPYGYTF. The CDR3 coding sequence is TGTGCCAGTAGGCGGGGGCCCTATGGCTACACCTTC.

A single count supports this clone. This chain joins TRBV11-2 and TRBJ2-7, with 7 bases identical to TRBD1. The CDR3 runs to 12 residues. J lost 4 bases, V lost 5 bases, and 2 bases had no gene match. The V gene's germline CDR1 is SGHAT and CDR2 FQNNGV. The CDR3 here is CASSGTAYEQYF. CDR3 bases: TGTGCCAGCAGCGGGACAGCTTACGAGCAGTACTTC.

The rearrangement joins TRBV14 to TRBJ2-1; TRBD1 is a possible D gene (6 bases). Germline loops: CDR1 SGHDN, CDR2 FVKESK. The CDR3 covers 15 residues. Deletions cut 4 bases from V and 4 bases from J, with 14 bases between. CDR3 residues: CASSRGVGAYNEQFF. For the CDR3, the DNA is TGTGCCAGCAGCCGAGGGGTGGGGGCTTACAATGAGCAGTTCTTC.

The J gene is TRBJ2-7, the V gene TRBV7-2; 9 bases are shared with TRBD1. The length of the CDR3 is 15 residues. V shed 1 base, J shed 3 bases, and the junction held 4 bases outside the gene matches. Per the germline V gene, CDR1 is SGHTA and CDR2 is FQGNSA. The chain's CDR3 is CASSLDATGGYEQYF. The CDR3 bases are TGTGCCAGCAGCTTAGATGCGACAGGGGGCTACGAGCAGTACTTC.

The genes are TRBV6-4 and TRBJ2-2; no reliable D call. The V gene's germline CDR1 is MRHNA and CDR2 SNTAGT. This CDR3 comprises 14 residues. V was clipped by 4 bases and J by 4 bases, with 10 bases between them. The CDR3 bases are TGTGCCAGCAGTGCCCTAGACCGCACCGGGGAGCTGTTTTTT. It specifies CASSALDRTGELFF.

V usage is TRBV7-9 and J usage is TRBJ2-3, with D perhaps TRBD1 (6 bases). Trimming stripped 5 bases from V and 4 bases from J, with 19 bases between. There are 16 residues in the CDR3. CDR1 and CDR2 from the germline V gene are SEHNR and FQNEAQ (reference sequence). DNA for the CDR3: TGTGCCAGCAGCACTCACAGGGTGGTATCCGCAGATACGCAGTATTTT. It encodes CASSTHRVVSADTQYF.

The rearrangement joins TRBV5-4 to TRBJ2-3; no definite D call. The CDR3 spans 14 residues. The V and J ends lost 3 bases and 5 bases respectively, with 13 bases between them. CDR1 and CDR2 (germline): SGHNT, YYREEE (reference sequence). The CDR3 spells CASSSNRLVDTQYF. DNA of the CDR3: TGTGCCAGCAGCTCAAACCGACTGGTAGATACGCAGTATTTT.

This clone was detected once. CDR3 DNA sequence: TGCGCCAGCAAGTCGGACAGGGGGCAAAATTCACCCCTCCACTTT. Protein: CASKSDRGQNSPLHF. The chain employs TRBV5-1 and TRBJ1-6; 11 nucleotides line up with TRBD1. Trimming at V came to 6 bases and at J to 7 bases, leaving 6 bases not matched to a gene. This CDR3 region has 15 residues. Germline values: CDR1 SGHRS, CDR2 YFSETQ. Complete variable domain (other parts from reference TRBV5-1 and TRBJ1-6): KAGVTQTPRYLIKTRGQQVTLSCSPISGHRSVSWYQQTPGQGLQFLFEYFSETQRNKGNFPGRFSGRQFSNSRSEMNVSTLELGDSALYLCASKSDRGQNSPLHFGNGTRLTVT.